Listed here are 3 T cell receptor beta chains from one sample, sequenced in a study of blood T cell repertoires in COVID-19. Generated by immunoSEQ multiplex PCR, the TCRdb table keeps only in-frame clones and is missing some. The repertoire includes roughly 180,000 clones, roughly 94% of them detected once, and approximately 0.8% sits in the top ten. The specimen was peripheral blood. Receptor source: a man aged 25 to 40 with COVID-19, enrolled during active disease.

The chain has TRBV7-9 and TRBJ2-3, with D tentatively TRBD2 (6 bases). The V gene's germline CDR1 is SEHNR and CDR2 FQNEAQ (reference sequence). The V gene lost 5 bases and the J gene lost 4 bases, with 16 bases spanning the gap. The CDR3 runs 15 residues. CDR3 sequence: CASSPRSGEADTQYF. The DNA of the CDR3 is TGTGCCAGCAGCCCCCGATCGGGGGAGGCAGATACGCAGTATTTT. The variable domain in full, completed from reference TRBV7-9 and TRBJ2-3, reads DTGVSQNPRHKITKRGQNVTFRCDPISEHNRLYWYRQTLGQGPEFLTYFQNEAQLEKSRLLSDRFSAERPKGSFSTLEIQRTEQGDSAMYLCASSPRSGEADTQYFGPGTRLTVL.

This sequence joins TRBV10-3 and TRBJ1-3; D may be TRBD1 (6 bases). Trimming removed 8 bases from V and 7 bases from J, with 12 bases in between. The CDR3 is made up of 12 amino acids. Germline CDR1 ENHRY, CDR2 SYGVKD. CDR3 coding DNA: TGTGCCATCGTTTCGCAGGGGAACACCATATATTTT. Translation: CAIVSQGNTIYF.

This clone was seen only once. The chain carries TRBV29-1 and TRBJ2-2; 7 nucleotides line up with TRBD1. The CDR3 totals 14 residues. With V trimmed by 5 bases and J by 3 bases, 6 bases remained unmatched. Germline V CDR1 and CDR2: SQVTM, ANQGSEA. The CDR3 here is CSVRQGGYTGELFF. DNA for the CDR3: TGCAGCGTTCGACAGGGCGGTTACACCGGGGAGCTGTTTTTT.